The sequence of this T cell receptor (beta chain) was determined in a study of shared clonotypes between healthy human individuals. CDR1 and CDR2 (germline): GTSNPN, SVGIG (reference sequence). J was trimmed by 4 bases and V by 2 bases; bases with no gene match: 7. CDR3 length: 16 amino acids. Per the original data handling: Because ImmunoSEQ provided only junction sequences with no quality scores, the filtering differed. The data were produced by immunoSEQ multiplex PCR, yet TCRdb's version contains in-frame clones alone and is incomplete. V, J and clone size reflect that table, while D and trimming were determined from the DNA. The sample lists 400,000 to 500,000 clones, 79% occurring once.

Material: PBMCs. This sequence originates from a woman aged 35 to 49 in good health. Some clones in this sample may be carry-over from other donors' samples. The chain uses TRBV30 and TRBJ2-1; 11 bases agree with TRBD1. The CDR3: CAWSPRTGGYYNEQFF. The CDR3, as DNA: TGTGCCTGGAGTCCTAGGACAGGGGGCTATTACAATGAGCAGTTCTTC.